This TCR beta chain was sequenced in a study of T cell responses to AZD1222 COVID-19 vaccine. Whole-study findings and limits: The donor cohort was predominantly white British with a female majority, and clonal diversity may have been underestimated.

As concerns this clone: The antigen remains undetermined.

Germline CDR1 reads SGHDT; CDR2 reads YYEEEE. The CDR3 runs 14 residues. Trimming left V 0 bases short and J 1 base short, with 5 bases between. Produced via immunoSEQ multiplex PCR; TCRdb's table is partial and in-frame only. The data show 110,000 or so clones, approximately 92% seen once. V usage is TRBV5-6 and J usage is TRBJ1-3; the D is unclear. Source: peripheral blood, taken 28 days after the second dose of the MenACWY control vaccine. This receptor was identified in an adult who received the MenACWY meningococcal vaccine as a control. CDR3 sequence reads: CASSLVGSGNTIYF. For the CDR3, the DNA is TGTGCCAGCAGCTTGGTAGGGTCTGGAAACACCATATATTTT.